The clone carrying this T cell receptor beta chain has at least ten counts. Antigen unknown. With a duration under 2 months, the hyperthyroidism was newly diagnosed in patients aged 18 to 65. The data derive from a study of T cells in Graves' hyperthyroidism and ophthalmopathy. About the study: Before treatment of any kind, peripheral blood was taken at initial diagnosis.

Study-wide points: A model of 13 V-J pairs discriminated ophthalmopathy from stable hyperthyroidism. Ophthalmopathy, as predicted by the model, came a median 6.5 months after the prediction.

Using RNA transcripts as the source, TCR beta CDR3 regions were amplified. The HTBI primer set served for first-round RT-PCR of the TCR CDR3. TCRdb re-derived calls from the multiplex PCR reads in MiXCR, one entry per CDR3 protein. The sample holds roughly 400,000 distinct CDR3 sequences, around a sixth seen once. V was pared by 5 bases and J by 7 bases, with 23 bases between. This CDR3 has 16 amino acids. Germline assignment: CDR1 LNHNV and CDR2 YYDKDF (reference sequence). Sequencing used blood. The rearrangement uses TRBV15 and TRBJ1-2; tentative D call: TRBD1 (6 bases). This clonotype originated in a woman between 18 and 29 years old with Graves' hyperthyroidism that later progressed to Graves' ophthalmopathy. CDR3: CATSPQLGTQSPGYTF. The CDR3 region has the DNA TGTGCCACCAGCCCCCAGTTAGGGACACAGTCACCTGGCTACACCTTC.